The clone carrying this TCR beta chain was counted only a few times. Its antigen is unknown. This sample is drawn from a study of beta chain features in type 1 diabetes. Since all of the isolated RNA was reverse transcribed, expressed TCRB transcripts were what got sequenced. Roughly 3.5 million reads per sample on average were obtained from naive, central memory and regulatory T cell samples. Sequencing used immunoSEQ multiplex PCR; TCRdb keeps in-frame clones, though not all of them. The sample carries around 180,000 clones, 7% to 9% recorded once. General study points: Possible PCR preference for shorter templates applied equally to patients and controls. Moderate yet significant TCRB CDR3 shortening was seen in Type 1 diabetes patients in all four CD4+ subsets. A potential influence of HLA type upon TCRB rearrangement remained unresolved herein. VDJ junctions from patients with type 1 diabetes contained fewer insertions and more deletions.

This TCR came from a man between 18 and 35 years old with type 1 diabetes. Sequencing input: central memory CD4+ T cells from blood.

The CDR3 coding sequence is TGTGCCAGTAGTCCCCTAGCGGGGGGCACAGATACGCAGTATTTT. Its protein is CASSPLAGGTDTQYF. The gene calls are TRBV19 and TRBJ2-3, with 10 nucleotides matching TRBD2. CDR3 length: 15 residues. The germline V gene has CDR1 LNHDA and CDR2 SQIVND (reference sequence). The junction had 3 bases not matched to a gene; V was cut back by 5 bases and J by 1 base. The whole variable domain, filled in from reference TRBV19 and TRBJ2-3, reads DGGITQSPKYLFRKEGQNVTLSCEQNLNHDAMYWYRQDPGQGLRLIYYSQIVNDFQKGDIAEGYSVSREKKESFPLTVTSAQKNPTAFYLCASSPLAGGTDTQYFGPGTRLTVL.